These 10 T cell receptor beta chains were all obtained from the same sample, sequenced in a study of T cell changes during pregnancy in multiple sclerosis. Profiled with immunoSEQ multiplex PCR; TCRdb holds only in-frame clones, not every one. The table has roughly 80,000 clones, about 91% seen once. Here the sequenced sample was peripheral blood, taken before pregnancy. Every receptor here comes from a female donor with multiple sclerosis, enrolled in a pregnancy study.

This chain links TRBV10-3 with TRBJ1-6; the D is unclear. Trimming removed 3 bases at V and 2 bases at J, with 11 bases between. Per the germline V gene, CDR1 is ENHRY and CDR2 is SYGVKD. The CDR3 has 16 residues. The DNA of the CDR3 is TGTGCCATCAGTGAAGCCGTCTTGACCTATAATTCACCCCTCCACTTT. Its protein is CAISEAVLTYNSPLHF.

The chain carries TRBV28 and TRBJ2-3; 11 bases match TRBD2. With 3 bases clipped from V and 6 bases from J, the junction kept 17 bases outside the gene matches. CDR1 and CDR2 from the germline V gene are MDHEN and SYDVKM. The length of the CDR3 is 19 residues. As DNA, the CDR3 is TGTGCCAGCAGTTTGGGGGGCTACCAGACTAGCGGGGCGTTGGATACGCAGTATTTT. This gives the protein CASSLGGYQTSGALDTQYF.

The chain joins TRBV7-8 to TRBJ2-7; 14 positions agree with TRBD2. CDR3 length: 19 residues. Germline-derived CDR1 and CDR2 are SGHVS and FQNEAQ. The V gene end was trimmed by 5 bases and the J gene end by 3 bases; junction bases not matched to a gene: 15. CDR3 loop: CASSPRTTSGGASFYEQYF. In DNA, the CDR3 is TGTGCCAGCAGCCCCCGAACGACTAGCGGGGGGGCCTCCTTCTACGAGCAGTACTTC. The full variable domain, rest sourced from reference TRBV7-8 and TRBJ2-7, is GAGVSQSPRYKVAKRGQDVALRCDPISGHVSLFWYQQALGQGPEFLTYFQNEAQLDKSGLPSDRFFAERPEGSVSTLKIQRTQQEDSAVYLCASSPRTTSGGASFYEQYFGPGTRLTVT.

This sequence joins TRBV5-1 and TRBJ2-7; 8 nucleotides line up with TRBD2. The germline V gene has CDR1 SGHRS and CDR2 YFSETQ. V dropped 4 bases and J dropped 3; count of bases not matched to a gene: 6. This CDR3 is built from 14 residues. In DNA, the CDR3 is TGCGCCAGCAGCCCGGGAGGGGGTCTCTACGAGCAGTACTTC. Its translation is CASSPGGGLYEQYF.

The chain has TRBV11-2 and TRBJ2-1; 11 bases map to TRBD2. Germline values: CDR1 SGHAT, CDR2 FQNNGV. The length of the CDR3 is 14 residues. The trim removed 5 bases at V and 4 bases at J, leaving 1 base unmatched. The CDR3 nucleotides are TGTGCCAGCAGCCGACTAGCGGGATACAATGAGCAGTTCTTC. Translation: CASSRLAGYNEQFF.

V usage is TRBV19 and J usage is TRBJ1-2; D is ambiguous. The CDR3 is made up of 12 amino acids. Germline V gene data show CDR1 as LNHDA and CDR2 as SQIVND (reference sequence). V lost 3 bases, J lost 8 bases, and 10 bases lay in between. Written as DNA, the CDR3 is TGTGCCAGTAGTATGGGAGGTCCCGGCTACACCTTC. The encoded protein is CASSMGGPGYTF.

The gene calls are TRBV5-1 and TRBJ1-2, with D possibly matching TRBD1 (6 bases). CDR1 is SGHRS, CDR2 YFSETQ, per germline. This CDR3 contains 16 residues. V gave up 0 bases and J gave up 4 bases, with 16 bases separating them. Here the CDR3 DNA reads TGCGCCAGCAGCTTGGCTGGGGGCCCAGCTATCTATGGCTACACCTTC. Protein product: CASSLAGGPAIYGYTF.

This rearrangement joins TRBV28 to TRBJ2-1; 13 nucleotides match TRBD2. The CDR3 totals 18 residues. The V segment lost 6 bases and the J segment 1 base; nucleotides outside the gene matches: 9. The germline V gene has CDR1 MDHEN and CDR2 SYDVKM. CDR3 in amino acids: CASRPGLAGFGSYNEQFF. CDR3 DNA sequence: TGTGCCAGCAGACCGGGACTAGCGGGGTTTGGTTCCTACAATGAGCAGTTCTTC.

The chain links TRBV5-1 to TRBJ2-7; the D gene is possibly TRBD1 (6 bases). The length of the CDR3 is 15 residues. Germline V lookup: CDR1 SGHRS, CDR2 YFSETQ. The V end lost 1 base, the J end lost 3 bases, and 14 bases lay between the germline ends. This chain's CDR3 is CASSLKQGKIYEQYF. CDR3 nucleotide sequence: TGCGCCAGCAGCTTGAAACAGGGTAAAATCTACGAGCAGTACTTC.

This clone was seen only once. The chain links TRBV5-5 to TRBJ2-3, with D tentatively TRBD2 (6 bases). With 4 bases removed from V and 1 base from J, the gap between germline ends came to 19 bases. Germline-derived CDR1 and CDR2 are SGHKS and YYEKEE (reference sequence). The CDR3 is 17 amino acids. The CDR3 protein is CASSRVGGGARTDTQYF. As DNA, the CDR3 is TGTGCCAGCAGCCGAGTCGGGGGAGGAGCGCGCACAGATACGCAGTATTTT.